The rows below give T cell receptor beta chains drawn from one sample of a study of early T cells in non-severe SARS-CoV-2 infection. MiXCR, applied by TCRdb to the 5' RACE reads, yields one record per CDR3 protein. The sample gives approximately 62,000 distinct CDR3 sequences, about an eighth of which show up once; 4% to 4.5% is in the top ten. Material for sequencing was whole blood. The receptors stem from an adult who was a healthcare worker with PCR-confirmed SARS-CoV-2 infection or an uninfected control (not recorded which). Both conserved end residues are part of each CDR3. Each record gives: V gene, J gene, clone size, D gene, CDR3 protein, CDR3 DNA. The D gene is left open where the match is weak. Rows may omit the clone size; those that give it use once, few, many or a size class.

>TRBV7-8|TRBJ1-6|NA|TRBD1
CASSPRQGSDSPLHF
TGTGCCAGCAGCCCAAGACAGGGGTCGGATTCACCCCTCCACTTT
>TRBV28|TRBJ2-6|many|TRBD1
CASSLPGQGASGANVLTF
TGTGCCAGCAGTTTACCGGGACAGGGGGCCTCTGGGGCCAACGTCCTGACTTTC
>TRBV28|TRBJ2-7|NA|TRBD1
CASQGAGYEQYF
TGTGCCAGCCAGGGGGCAGGCTACGAGCAGTACTTC
>TRBV20-1|TRBJ1-2|NA|NA
CSAGQINGYTF
TGCAGTGCCGGACAGATAAATGGCTACACCTTC
>TRBV19|TRBJ2-2|NA|NA
CASSRVGVRTGELFF
TGTGCCAGTAGTAGGGTGGGAGTTCGGACTGGGGAGCTGTTTTTT
>TRBV18|TRBJ1-1|NA|TRBD1
CASSQEQGALGTEAFF
TGTGCCAGCTCCCAAGAACAGGGGGCGCTTGGCACTGAAGCTTTCTTT
>TRBV2|TRBJ2-7|NA|NA
CASSEALPHEQYF
TGTGCCAGCAGTGAAGCGCTTCCCCACGAGCAGTACTTC
>TRBV6-6|TRBJ1-5|many|NA
CASSSPVGTQPQHF
TGTGCCAGCAGTTCACCCGTGGGAACGCAGCCCCAGCATTTT
>TRBV3-1|TRBJ2-7|NA|NA
CASSQLQSPYEQYF
TGTGCCAGCAGCCAATTACAAAGTCCCTACGAGCAGTACTTC
>TRBV10-1|TRBJ2-5|few|NA
CASSETSRGVRKETQYF
TGCGCCAGCAGTGAGACATCCAGGGGCGTTCGAAAAGAGACCCAGTACTTC
>TRBV11-2|TRBJ1-2|few|TRBD1
CASSTGVGGYGYTF
TGTGCCAGCAGCACAGGGGTAGGGGGCTATGGCTACACCTTC
>TRBV28|TRBJ2-7|many|TRBD2
CASLRAGDSYEQYF
TGTGCCAGCCTCCGAGCGGGGGATTCCTACGAGCAGTACTTC
>TRBV6-5|TRBJ1-4|few|NA
CASSHNREKLFF
TGTGCCAGCAGCCACAATCGTGAAAAACTGTTTTTT
>TRBV11-2|TRBJ2-5|many|TRBD2
CASSLTGGEETQYF
TGTGCCAGCAGCTTAACGGGAGGGGAGGAGACCCAGTACTTC
>TRBV3-1|TRBJ1-5|NA|TRBD1
CASGMGQSNQPQHF
TGTGCCAGCGGCATGGGACAGAGCAATCAGCCCCAGCATTTT
>TRBV30|TRBJ1-1|many|NA
CAWRQTATEAFF
TGTGCCTGGAGACAGACGGCCACTGAAGCTTTCTTT
>TRBV5-1|TRBJ2-5|few|TRBD2
CASSQPLAGGETQYF
TGCGCCAGCAGCCAACCTCTAGCGGGGGGCGAGACCCAGTACTTC
>TRBV29-1|TRBJ1-2|NA|NA
CSVDDGGMVGYTF
TGCAGCGTGGACGACGGAGGTATGGTTGGCTACACCTTC
>TRBV7-8|TRBJ2-7|many|NA
CASKGRAPGGEQYF
TGTGCCAGCAAAGGCCGCGCACCAGGCGGCGAGCAGTACTTC
>TRBV5-4|TRBJ2-5|NA|TRBD2
CASSFTSGAQETQYF
TGTGCCAGCAGCTTCACTAGCGGAGCCCAAGAGACCCAGTACTTC
>TRBV20-1|TRBJ1-5|many|NA
CSAGGERNQPQHF
TGCAGTGCTGGGGGGGAGCGCAATCAGCCCCAGCATTTT
>TRBV5-6|TRBJ1-2|NA|NA
CASSLEYGRRTSYGYTF
TGTGCCAGCAGCTTGGAGTACGGGCGACGTACCTCCTATGGCTACACCTTC
>TRBV20-1|TRBJ2-5|few|TRBD2
CSAQTSGGEETQYF
TGCAGTGCGCAGACTAGCGGGGGGGAGGAGACCCAGTACTTC
>TRBV7-6|TRBJ2-7|NA|NA
CASSFGGQGGEQYF
TGTGCCAGCAGCTTTGGGGGTCAGGGTGGCGAGCAGTACTTC
>TRBV3-1|TRBJ1-1|NA|NA
CASSPVGGGAFF
TGTGCCAGCAGCCCGGTAGGGGGGGGAGCTTTCTTT
>TRBV10-2|TRBJ2-2|many|TRBD1
CASSRDRGVTGELFF
TGCGCCAGCAGTAGGGACAGGGGGGTCACCGGGGAGCTGTTTTTT
>TRBV11-2|TRBJ2-7|many|NA
CASSWPSSERTYEQYF
TGTGCCAGCAGCTGGCCTTCGAGCGAACGTACCTACGAGCAGTACTTC
>TRBV7-9|TRBJ2-1|many|TRBD1
CASTTGETYNEQFF
TGTGCCAGCACAACAGGGGAGACCTACAATGAGCAGTTCTTC
>TRBV2|TRBJ2-1|many|NA
CASSPYNEQFF
TGTGCCAGCAGTCCATACAATGAGCAGTTCTTC
>TRBV20-1|TRBJ2-5|NA|NA
CSARDYKTGQETQYF
TGCAGTGCTAGAGATTACAAAACGGGACAAGAGACCCAGTACTTC
>TRBV29-1|TRBJ1-2|many|TRBD1
CSVYRGEGYTF
TGCAGCGTTTACAGGGGCGAAGGCTACACCTTC
>TRBV2|TRBJ2-7|NA|NA
CASREVSPYEQYF
TGTGCCAGCAGGGAAGTATCCCCTTACGAGCAGTACTTC
>TRBV12-3/TRBV12-4|TRBJ1-5|NA|NA
CASSWAGRDNQPQHF
TGTGCCAGCAGTTGGGCTGGACGGGACAATCAGCCCCAGCATTTT
>TRBV9|TRBJ2-2|many|NA
CASSVVRYPNTGELFF
TGTGCCAGCAGCGTAGTAAGATACCCGAACACCGGGGAGCTGTTTTTT
>TRBV5-4|TRBJ2-7|many|NA
CASSLRNDNEQYF
TGTGCCAGCAGCTTACGGAACGACAACGAGCAGTACTTC
>TRBV6-5|TRBJ1-5|few|TRBD1
CASSFQGAGQPQHF
TGTGCCAGCAGTTTTCAGGGGGCGGGTCAGCCCCAGCATTTT
>TRBV7-8|TRBJ1-2|few|NA
CASSLKATTPGYGYTF
TGTGCCAGCAGCCTAAAAGCCACAACACCCGGCTATGGCTACACCTTC